The 2 T cell receptor beta chains given below trace back to one sample, sequenced in a study of blood T cell repertoires in COVID-19. Measured with immunoSEQ multiplex PCR; TCRdb has only the in-frame clones, and not every one. This table has roughly 120,000 clones, less than 75% appearing once. Sequencing was done on a sample of peripheral blood. All receptors come from a human donor with acute or convalescent COVID-19. The donor label of this sample is uncertain.

The chain carries TRBV14 and TRBJ1-2; 8 bases agree with TRBD1. The germline V gene has CDR1 SGHDN and CDR2 FVKESK. The CDR3 contains 14 residues. V was pared by 0 bases and J by 6 bases, with 3 bases of the junction left unmatched. The CDR3 coding sequence is TGTGCCAGCAGCCAAGAAGCAGGGGGCGATGGCTACACCTTC. Residues: CASSQEAGGDGYTF.

The chain is built from TRBV28 and TRBJ1-2; D call uncertain. V was trimmed by 2 bases and J by 3 bases, leaving 16 bases between them. Germline V gene lookup returns CDR1 MDHEN and CDR2 SYDVKM. CDR3 length: 16 amino acids. The CDR3 DNA is TGTGCCAGCAGTTTAGTGGGAGACTGGCGGGACTATGGCTACACCTTC. Translation gives CASSLVGDWRDYGYTF.